Below, 15 T cell receptor beta chains from the same sample are listed, as sequenced in a study of monozygotic twins with inflammatory bowel disease. One entry per CDR3 protein, without DNA, is what TCRdb gives after re-calling the 5' RACE reads. The sample holds tens of thousands of distinct CDR3 sequences. Specimen: blood. These receptors originate from a human donor with ulcerative colitis or Crohn's disease, or a healthy co-twin of an affected twin (not recorded which).

The chain couples TRBV11-2 to TRBJ2-2; the TRBD1 assignment by TCRdb is unverifiable without DNA. This CDR3 spans 15 amino acids. Germline V gene lookup returns CDR1 SGHAT and CDR2 FQNNGV. The CDR3 loop is CASSLDPGGSGELFF.

The CDR3 sequence is CASSERRGGAETQYF. The rearrangement links TRBV2 to TRBJ2-5; the TRBD1 assignment by TCRdb is unverifiable without DNA. The germline V gene has CDR1 SNHLY and CDR2 FYNNEI. The CDR3 runs 15 residues.

This sequence joins TRBV7-2 and TRBJ2-5. The germline V gene has CDR1 SGHTA and CDR2 FQGNSA. There are 14 residues in the CDR3. The CDR3 reads CASSLDGVQKTQYF. The full variable domain, completed using reference TRBV7-2 and TRBJ2-5, is GAGVSQSPSNKVTEKGKDVELRCDPISGHTALYWYRQSLGQGLEFLIYFQGNSAPDKSGLPSDRFSAERTGGSVSTLTIQRTQQEDSAVYLCASSLDGVQKTQYFGPGTRLLVL.

The V and J genes are TRBV7-8 and TRBJ2-2; no DNA is available, so the TRBD1 call from TCRdb remains unchecked. Germline values: CDR1 SGHVS, CDR2 FQNEAQ. This CDR3 is built from 13 residues. This chain's CDR3 is CASAPGNTGELFF. Drawing the rest from reference TRBV7-8 and TRBJ2-2, the complete variable domain is GAGVSQSPRYKVAKRGQDVALRCDPISGHVSLFWYQQALGQGPEFLTYFQNEAQLDKSGLPSDRFFAERPEGSVSTLKIQRTQQEDSAVYLCASAPGNTGELFFGEGSRLTVL.

J is TRBJ2-3 and V is TRBV12-3 or TRBV12-4; without DNA, the TCRdb call of TRBD1 cannot be checked. The CDR3 is 15 amino acids. This CDR3 is CASGPRQGRADTQYF.

This chain links TRBV5-1 with TRBJ2-3; TCRdb indicates TRBD1, and absent DNA this call remains unverified. Germline CDR1 SGHRS, CDR2 YFSETQ. The CDR3 extends over 15 amino acids. CDR3: CASKVGGQGADTQYF.

This chain links TRBV7-9 with TRBJ2-2; TCRdb calls TRBD1, which cannot be checked without DNA. The CDR3 sequence is 16 residues long. The germline V gene has CDR1 SEHNR and CDR2 FQNEAQ (reference sequence). The CDR3 is CASSLRRQGNTGELFF.

The genes are TRBV10-1 and TRBJ2-5; the D call of TRBD2 rests on TCRdb alone, since no DNA is present to check it. The CDR3 loop spans 13 amino acids. Germline V gene sequence: CDR1 WNHNN, CDR2 SYGVQD (reference sequence). CDR3 in amino acids: CASSETSDETQYF.

The V and J genes are TRBV7-6 and TRBJ2-7. CDR1 is SGHVS, CDR2 FNYEAQ, per germline. The CDR3 is made up of 11 amino acids. The CDR3 reads CASSSYYEQYF.

J is TRBJ2-3 and V is TRBV12-3 or TRBV12-4; TCRdb's D call, TRBD2, is unchecked because there is no DNA. There are 16 residues in the CDR3. CDR3 in amino acids: CASSSTSGVHTDTQYF.

The rearrangement uses TRBV7-9 and TRBJ2-1. This CDR3 is 13 amino acids long. Per the germline V gene, CDR1 is SEHNR and CDR2 is FQNEAQ (reference sequence). The CDR3 sequence: CASSFTSGFEQFF.

This sequence joins TRBV11-2 and TRBJ1-2. CDR3 size: 14 residues. Germline assignment: CDR1 SGHAT and CDR2 FQNNGV. The CDR3 protein is CASSSPRIGYGYTF.

The chain couples TRBV19 to TRBJ1-2; TCRdb calls TRBD1, which cannot be checked without DNA. The CDR3 is made up of 13 amino acids. Germline CDR1 reads LNHDA; CDR2 reads SQIVND (reference sequence). The CDR3 here is CASNPDDSYGYTF.

This chain's CDR3 is CSGTPVSYGHTEAFF. V and J are TRBV20-1 and TRBJ1-1; TCRdb's assignment of TRBD1 cannot be checked, as there is no DNA. The CDR3 runs 15 residues. Looked up from germline, CDR1 is DFQATT and CDR2 is SNEGSKA (reference sequence).

This sequence joins TRBV5-4 and TRBJ2-3; TCRdb lists TRBD1, though no DNA is available to test this call. This CDR3 region has 14 residues. CDR1 is SGHNT and CDR2 is YYREEE in the germline V gene (reference sequence). The CDR3 reads CASSTGTSTDTQYF.